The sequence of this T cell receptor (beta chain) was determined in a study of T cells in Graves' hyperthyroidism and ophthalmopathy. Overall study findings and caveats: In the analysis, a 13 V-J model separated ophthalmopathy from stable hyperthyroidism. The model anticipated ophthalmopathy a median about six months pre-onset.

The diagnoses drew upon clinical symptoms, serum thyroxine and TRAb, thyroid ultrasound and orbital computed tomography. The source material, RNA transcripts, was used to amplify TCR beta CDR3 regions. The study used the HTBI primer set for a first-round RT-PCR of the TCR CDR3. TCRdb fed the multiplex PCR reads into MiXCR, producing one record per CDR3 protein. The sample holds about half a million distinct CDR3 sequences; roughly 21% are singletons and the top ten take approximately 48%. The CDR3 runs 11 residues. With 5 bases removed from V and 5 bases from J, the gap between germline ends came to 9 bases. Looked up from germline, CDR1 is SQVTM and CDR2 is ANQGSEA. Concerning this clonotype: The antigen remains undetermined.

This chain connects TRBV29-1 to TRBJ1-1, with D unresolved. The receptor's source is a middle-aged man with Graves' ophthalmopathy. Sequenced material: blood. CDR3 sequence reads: CSVPPETEAFF. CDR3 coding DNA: TGCAGCGTTCCCCCGGAGACTGAAGCTTTCTTT.